The entry below describes one T cell receptor (beta chain). This entry is derived from a study of blood T cell repertoires in COVID-19. Germline CDR1 SEHNR, CDR2 FQNEAQ (reference sequence). There are 13 residues in the CDR3. V was clipped by 5 bases and J by 10 bases; unmatched bases: 9. Some clones are missing from TCRdb's copy, which holds only in-frame ones; the method was immunoSEQ multiplex PCR. The repertoire includes under 200,000 clones, around 82% of them detected once, and 5.2% sits in the top ten. The rearrangement links TRBV7-9 to TRBJ2-3, with TRBD2 matching 7 bases. The clonotype originates from a woman aged 55-75 years with acute COVID-19. The specimen sequenced was PBMCs or T cells enriched from blood (not recorded which). The CDR3 DNA reads TGTGCCAGCAGCCTGCTTTGGGAGGGCCCGCAGTATTTT. This encodes CASSLLWEGPQYF.